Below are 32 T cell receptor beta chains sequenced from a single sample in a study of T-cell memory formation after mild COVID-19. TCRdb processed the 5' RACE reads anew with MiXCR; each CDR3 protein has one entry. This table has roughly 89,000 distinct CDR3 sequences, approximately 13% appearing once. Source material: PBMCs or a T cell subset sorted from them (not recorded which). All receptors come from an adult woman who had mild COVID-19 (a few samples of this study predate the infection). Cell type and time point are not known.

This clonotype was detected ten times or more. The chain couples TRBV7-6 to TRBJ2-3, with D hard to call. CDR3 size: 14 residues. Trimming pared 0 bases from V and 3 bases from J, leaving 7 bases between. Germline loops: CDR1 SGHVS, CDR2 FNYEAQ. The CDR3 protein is CASSLADLTDTQYF. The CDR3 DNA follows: TGTGCCAGCAGCTTAGCGGATCTAACAGATACGCAGTATTTT.

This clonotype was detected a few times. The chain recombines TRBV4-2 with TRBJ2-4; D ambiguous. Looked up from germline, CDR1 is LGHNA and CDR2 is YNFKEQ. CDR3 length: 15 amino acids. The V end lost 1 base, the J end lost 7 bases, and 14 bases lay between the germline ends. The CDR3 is CASSQGIMRINIQYF. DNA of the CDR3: TGTGCCAGCAGCCAAGGCATTATGAGAATTAACATTCAGTACTTC.

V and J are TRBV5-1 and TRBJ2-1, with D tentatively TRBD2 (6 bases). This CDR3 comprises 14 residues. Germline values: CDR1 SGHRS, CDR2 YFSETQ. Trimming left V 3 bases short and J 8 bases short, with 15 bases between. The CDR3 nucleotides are TGCGCCAGCAGCTATGTCGGGAGTGGCGATGAGCAGTTCTTC. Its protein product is CASSYVGSGDEQFF. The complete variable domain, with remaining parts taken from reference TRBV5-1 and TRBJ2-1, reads KAGVTQTPRYLIKTRGQQVTLSCSPISGHRSVSWYQQTPGQGLQFLFEYFSETQRNKGNFPGRFSGRQFSNSRSEMNVSTLELGDSALYLCASSYVGSGDEQFFGPGTRLTVL.

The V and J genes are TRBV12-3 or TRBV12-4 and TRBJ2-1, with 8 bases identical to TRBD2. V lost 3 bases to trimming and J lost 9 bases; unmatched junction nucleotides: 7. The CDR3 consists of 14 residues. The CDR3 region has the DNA TGTGCCAGCAGTTTGGTTAGCGGGGTCGTTGAGCAGTTCTTC. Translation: CASSLVSGVVEQFF.

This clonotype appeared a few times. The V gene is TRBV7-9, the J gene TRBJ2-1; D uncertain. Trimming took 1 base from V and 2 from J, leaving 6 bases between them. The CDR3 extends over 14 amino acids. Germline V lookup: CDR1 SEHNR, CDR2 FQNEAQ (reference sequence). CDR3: CASSLGLTYNEQFF. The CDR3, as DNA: TGTGCCAGCAGCTTAGGGTTAACCTACAATGAGCAGTTCTTC.

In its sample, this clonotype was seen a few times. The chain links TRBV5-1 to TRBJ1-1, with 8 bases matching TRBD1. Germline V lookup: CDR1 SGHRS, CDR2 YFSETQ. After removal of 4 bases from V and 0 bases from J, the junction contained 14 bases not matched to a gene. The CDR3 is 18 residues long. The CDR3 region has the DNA TGCGCCAGCAGCCTGGACAGGGCGCCCCTCGGCATGAACACTGAAGCTTTCTTT. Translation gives CASSLDRAPLGMNTEAFF.

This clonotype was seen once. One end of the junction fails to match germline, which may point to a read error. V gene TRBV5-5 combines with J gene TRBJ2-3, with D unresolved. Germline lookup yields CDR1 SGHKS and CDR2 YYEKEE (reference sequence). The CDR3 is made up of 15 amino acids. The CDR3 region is CGSSLVGTSTDTQYF. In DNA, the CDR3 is TGTGGCAGCAGCTTGGTAGGAACTAGCACAGATACGCAGTATTTT.

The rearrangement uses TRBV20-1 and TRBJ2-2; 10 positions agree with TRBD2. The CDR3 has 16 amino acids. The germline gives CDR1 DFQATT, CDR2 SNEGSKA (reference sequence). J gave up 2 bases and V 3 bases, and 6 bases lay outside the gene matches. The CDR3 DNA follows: TGCAGTGCTAGGGCTAGCGGGGGCCGTAACACCGGGGAGCTGTTTTTT. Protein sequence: CSARASGGRNTGELFF.

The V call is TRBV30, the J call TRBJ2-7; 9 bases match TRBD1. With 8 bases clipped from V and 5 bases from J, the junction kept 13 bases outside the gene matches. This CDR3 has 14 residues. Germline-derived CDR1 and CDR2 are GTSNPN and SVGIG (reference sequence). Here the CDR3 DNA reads TGTGCCGGGTCAACCGGGACAGGGATTGACGAGCAGTACTTC. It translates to CAGSTGTGIDEQYF. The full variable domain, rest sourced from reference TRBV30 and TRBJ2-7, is SQTIHQWPATLVQPVGSPLSLECTVEGTSNPNLYWYRQAAGRGLQLLFYSVGIGQISSEVPQNLSASRPQDRQFILSSKKLLLSDSGFYLCAGSTGTGIDEQYFGPGTRLTVT.

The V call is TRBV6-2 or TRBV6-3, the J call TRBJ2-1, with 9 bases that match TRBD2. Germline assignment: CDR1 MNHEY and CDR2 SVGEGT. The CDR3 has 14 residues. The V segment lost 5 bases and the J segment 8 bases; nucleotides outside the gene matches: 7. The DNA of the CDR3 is TGTGCCAGCAGTCCCGGGACTAGCCGCTATGAGCAGTTCTTC. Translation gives CASSPGTSRYEQFF.

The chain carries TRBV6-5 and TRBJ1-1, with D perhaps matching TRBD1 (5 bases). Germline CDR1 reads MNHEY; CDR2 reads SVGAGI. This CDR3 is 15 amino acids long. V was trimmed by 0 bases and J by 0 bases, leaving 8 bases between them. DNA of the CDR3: TGTGCCAGCAGTTACTCACAGGAAATGAACACTGAAGCTTTCTTT. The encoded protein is CASSYSQEMNTEAFF.

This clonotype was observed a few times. This CDR3 reads CASSYDSYNSPLHF. CDR3 sequence (DNA): TGTGCCAGCAGCTACGACTCGTATAATTCACCCCTCCACTTT. The gene calls are TRBV7-9 and TRBJ1-6; D call uncertain. V shed 4 bases and J shed 4 bases, with 8 bases lying between them. Germline CDR1 is SEHNR and CDR2 is FQNEAQ (reference sequence). This CDR3 comprises 14 residues.

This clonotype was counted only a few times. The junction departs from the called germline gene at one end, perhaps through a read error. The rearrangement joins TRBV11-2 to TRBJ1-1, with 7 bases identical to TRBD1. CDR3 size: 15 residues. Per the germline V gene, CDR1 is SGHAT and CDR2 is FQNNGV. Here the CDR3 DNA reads TGTGCCAGCAGCTTAGATCCCGGACAGGTTGACCGAGTCAGTTTT. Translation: CASSLDPGQVDRVSF.

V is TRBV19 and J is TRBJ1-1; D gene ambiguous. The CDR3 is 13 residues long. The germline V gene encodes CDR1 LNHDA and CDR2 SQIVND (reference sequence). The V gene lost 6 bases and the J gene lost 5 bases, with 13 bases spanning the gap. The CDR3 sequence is CASRGTVRTEAFF. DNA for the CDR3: TGTGCCAGTAGAGGTACGGTAAGAACTGAAGCTTTCTTT.

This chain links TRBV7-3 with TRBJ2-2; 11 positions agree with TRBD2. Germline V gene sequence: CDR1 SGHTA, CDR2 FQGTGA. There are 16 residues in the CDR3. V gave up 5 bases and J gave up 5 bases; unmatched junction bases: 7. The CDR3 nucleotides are TGTGCCAGCAGCCCAGAACTAGCGGGAGCTACCGGGGAGCTGTTTTTT. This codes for CASSPELAGATGELFF. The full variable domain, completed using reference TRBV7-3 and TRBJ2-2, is GAGVSQTPSNKVTEKGKYVELRCDPISGHTALYWYRQSLGQGPEFLIYFQGTGAADDSGLPNDRFFAVRPEGSVSTLKIQRTERGDSAVYLCASSPELAGATGELFFGEGSRLTVL.

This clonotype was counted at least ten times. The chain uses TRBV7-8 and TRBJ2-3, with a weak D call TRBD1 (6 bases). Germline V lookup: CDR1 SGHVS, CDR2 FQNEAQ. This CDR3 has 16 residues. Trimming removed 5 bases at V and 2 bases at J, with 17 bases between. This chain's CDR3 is CASSRTGAGATDTQYF. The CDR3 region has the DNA TGTGCCAGCAGCAGGACTGGCGCAGGGGCCACAGATACGCAGTATTTT. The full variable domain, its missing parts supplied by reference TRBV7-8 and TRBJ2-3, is GAGVSQSPRYKVAKRGQDVALRCDPISGHVSLFWYQQALGQGPEFLTYFQNEAQLDKSGLPSDRFFAERPEGSVSTLKIQRTQQEDSAVYLCASSRTGAGATDTQYFGPGTRLTVL.

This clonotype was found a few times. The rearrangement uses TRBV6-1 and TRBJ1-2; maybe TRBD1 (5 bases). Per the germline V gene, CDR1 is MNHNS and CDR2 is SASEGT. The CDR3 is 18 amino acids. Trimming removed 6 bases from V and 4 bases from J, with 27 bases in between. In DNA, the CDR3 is TGTGCCAGCAGATTCGACCCGGAAGGGGCTGAGTATAGCTATGGCTACACCTTC. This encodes CASRFDPEGAEYSYGYTF.

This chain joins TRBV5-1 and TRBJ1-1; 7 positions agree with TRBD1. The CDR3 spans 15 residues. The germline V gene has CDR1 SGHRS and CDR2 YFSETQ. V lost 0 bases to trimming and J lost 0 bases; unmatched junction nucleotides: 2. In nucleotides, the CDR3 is TGCGCCAGCAGCTTGGACAGGGGCATGAACACTGAAGCTTTCTTT. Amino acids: CASSLDRGMNTEAFF.

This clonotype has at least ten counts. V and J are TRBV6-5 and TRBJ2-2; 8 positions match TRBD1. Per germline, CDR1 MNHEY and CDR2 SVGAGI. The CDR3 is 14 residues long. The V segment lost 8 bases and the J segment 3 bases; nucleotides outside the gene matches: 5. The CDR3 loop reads CASCLTGDTGELFF. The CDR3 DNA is TGTGCCAGCTGTCTGACAGGGGACACCGGGGAGCTGTTTTTT.

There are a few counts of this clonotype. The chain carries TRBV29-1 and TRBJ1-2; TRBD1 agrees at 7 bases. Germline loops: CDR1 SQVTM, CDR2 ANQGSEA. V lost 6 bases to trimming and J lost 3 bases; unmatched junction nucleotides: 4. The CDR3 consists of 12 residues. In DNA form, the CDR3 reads TGCAGCGTCAAAACAGGGGACTATGGCTACACCTTC. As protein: CSVKTGDYGYTF.

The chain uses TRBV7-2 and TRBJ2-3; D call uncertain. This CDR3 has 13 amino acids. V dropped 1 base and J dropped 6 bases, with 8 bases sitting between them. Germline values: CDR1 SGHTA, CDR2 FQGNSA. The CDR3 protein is CASSLGEWDTQYF. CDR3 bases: TGTGCCAGCAGCTTAGGTGAATGGGATACGCAGTATTTT.

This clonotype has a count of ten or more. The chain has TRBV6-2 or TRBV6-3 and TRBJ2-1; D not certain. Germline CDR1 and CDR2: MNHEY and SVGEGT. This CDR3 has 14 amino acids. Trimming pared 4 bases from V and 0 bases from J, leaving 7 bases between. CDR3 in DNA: TGTGCCAGCAGTTCGGATCCCTCCTACAATGAGCAGTTCTTC. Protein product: CASSSDPSYNEQFF.

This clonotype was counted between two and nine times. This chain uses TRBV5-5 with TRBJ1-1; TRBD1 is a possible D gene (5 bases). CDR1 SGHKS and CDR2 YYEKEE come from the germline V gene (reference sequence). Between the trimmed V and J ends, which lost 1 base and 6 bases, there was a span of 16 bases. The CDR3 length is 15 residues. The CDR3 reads CASSLTTLGGAEAFF. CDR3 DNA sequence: TGTGCCAGCAGCTTGACCACCCTGGGGGGTGCTGAAGCTTTCTTT.

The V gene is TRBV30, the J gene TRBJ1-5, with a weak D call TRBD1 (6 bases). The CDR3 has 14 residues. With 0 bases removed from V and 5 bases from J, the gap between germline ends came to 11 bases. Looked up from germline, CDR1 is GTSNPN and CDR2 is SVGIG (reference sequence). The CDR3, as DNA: TGTGCCTGGAGTGTAGGCGGGGGGCATCAGCCCCAGCATTTT. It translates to CAWSVGGGHQPQHF.

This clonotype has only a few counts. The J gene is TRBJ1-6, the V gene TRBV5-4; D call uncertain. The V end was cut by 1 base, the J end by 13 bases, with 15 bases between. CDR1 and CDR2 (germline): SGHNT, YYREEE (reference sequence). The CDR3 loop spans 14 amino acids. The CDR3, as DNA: TGTGCCAGCAGCTTGTCTTTCGGGGAGAAGCCCCTCCACTTT. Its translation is CASSLSFGEKPLHF.

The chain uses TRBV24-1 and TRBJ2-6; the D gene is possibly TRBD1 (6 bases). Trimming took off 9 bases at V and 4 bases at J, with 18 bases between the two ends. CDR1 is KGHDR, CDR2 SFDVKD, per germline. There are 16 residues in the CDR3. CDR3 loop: CATGIAGVTGANVLTF. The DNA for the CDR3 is TGTGCCACCGGAATCGCAGGGGTTACGGGGGCCAACGTCCTGACTTTC.

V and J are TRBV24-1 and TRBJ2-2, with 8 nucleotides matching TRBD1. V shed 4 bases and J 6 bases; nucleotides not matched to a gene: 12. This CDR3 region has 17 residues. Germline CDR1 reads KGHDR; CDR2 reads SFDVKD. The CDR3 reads CATSDNNRQGLAGELFF. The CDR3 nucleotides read TGTGCCACCAGTGACAACAACCGACAGGGGTTGGCCGGGGAGCTGTTTTTT.

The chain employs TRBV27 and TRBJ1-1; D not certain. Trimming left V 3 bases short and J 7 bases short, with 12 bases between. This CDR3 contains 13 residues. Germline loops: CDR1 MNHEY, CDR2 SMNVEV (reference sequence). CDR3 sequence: CASSLRRWNEAFF. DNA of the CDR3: TGTGCCAGCAGTTTGCGACGATGGAATGAAGCTTTCTTT.

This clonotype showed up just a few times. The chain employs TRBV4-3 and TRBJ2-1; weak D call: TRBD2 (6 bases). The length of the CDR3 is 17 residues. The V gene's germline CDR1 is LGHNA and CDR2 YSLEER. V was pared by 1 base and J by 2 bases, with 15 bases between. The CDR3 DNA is TGCGCCAGCAGCCAAGTTGCAGGCGGGACGCCCTACAATGAGCAGTTCTTC. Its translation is CASSQVAGGTPYNEQFF.

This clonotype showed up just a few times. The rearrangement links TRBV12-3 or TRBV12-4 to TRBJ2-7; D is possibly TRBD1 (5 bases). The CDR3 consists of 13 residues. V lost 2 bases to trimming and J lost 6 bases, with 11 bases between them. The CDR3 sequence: CASSLQGLGEQYF. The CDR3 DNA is TGTGCCAGCAGTTTACAGGGCCTCGGCGAGCAGTACTTC.

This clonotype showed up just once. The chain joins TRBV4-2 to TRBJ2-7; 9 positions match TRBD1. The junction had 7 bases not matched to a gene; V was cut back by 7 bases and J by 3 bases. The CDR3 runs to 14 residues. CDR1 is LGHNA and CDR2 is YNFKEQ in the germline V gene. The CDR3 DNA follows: TGTGCCAGCAACTCCGGGACAGGGTTCTACGAGCAGTACTTC. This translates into CASNSGTGFYEQYF.

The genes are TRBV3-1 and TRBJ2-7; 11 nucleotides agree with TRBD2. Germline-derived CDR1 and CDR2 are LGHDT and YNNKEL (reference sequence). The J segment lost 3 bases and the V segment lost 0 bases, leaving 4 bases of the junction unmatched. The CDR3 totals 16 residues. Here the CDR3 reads CASSQDATSGNYEQYF. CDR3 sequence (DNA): TGTGCCAGCAGCCAAGATGCGACTAGCGGGAACTACGAGCAGTACTTC.